The source of this T cell receptor beta chain is a study of T cell changes during pregnancy in multiple sclerosis. Measured with immunoSEQ multiplex PCR; TCRdb has only the in-frame clones, and not every one. The repertoire includes fewer than 50,000 clones, roughly 94% of them detected once, and around 0.31% sits in the top ten. Sequenced here: CD4+ T cells from peripheral blood mononuclear cells, sampled in the third trimester of pregnancy. The origin of this receptor is a female donor with multiple sclerosis, enrolled in a pregnancy study.

The DNA for the CDR3 is TGTGCCTGGAGTGATATAAGGGACAGCTACGAGCAGTACTTC. It specifies CAWSDIRDSYEQYF. The chain links TRBV30 to TRBJ2-7; 7 positions match TRBD1. V lost 1 base, J lost 3 bases, and 6 bases stayed unmatched. Germline values: CDR1 GTSNPN, CDR2 SVGIG (reference sequence). The CDR3 contains 14 residues.